This T cell receptor (beta chain) came from a study of cytomegalovirus exposure and HLA in healthy donors. Study-wide findings and caveats: Specific recognition of CMV antigens was confirmed in vitro for three chains (all CMV-associated).

This PCR relied on a set of 60 Vbeta primers and 13 Jbeta primers. Profiled with immunoSEQ multiplex PCR; TCRdb holds only in-frame clones, not every one. The table has 250,000 to 350,000 clones, about 66% seen once. Details on this clone: What it recognizes is unknown.

V dropped 5 bases and J dropped 3; count of bases not matched to a gene: 4. The CDR3 loop spans 14 amino acids. Per germline, CDR1 SQVTM and CDR2 ANQGSEA. The clonotype was recovered from a female donor in good health and CMV-seronegative. The chain employs TRBV29-1 and TRBJ2-1, with 10 bases matching TRBD2. Input material: PBMCs. The CDR3 sequence is CSVLAGEVYNEQFF. The CDR3 bases are TGCAGCGTTCTAGCGGGAGAAGTCTACAATGAGCAGTTCTTC.